This T cell receptor beta chain was observed in a study of T cells in Graves' hyperthyroidism and ophthalmopathy. Broader study findings: A model of 13 V-J pairs discriminated ophthalmopathy from stable hyperthyroidism.

The source material, RNA transcripts, was used to amplify TCR beta CDR3 regions. The TCR CDR3 first-round RT-PCR relied on the HTBI primer set. Each CDR3 protein gets one entry after TCRdb re-called the multiplex PCR reads with MiXCR. The sample consists of 550,000 to 850,000 distinct CDR3 sequences, 18% of them appearing once. The hyperthyroidism patients had all been newly diagnosed, and their disease duration was under 2 months. Their ages ranged from 18 to 65 years. This clonotype was seen more than once but under ten times. What it binds is not known. The TCR comes from a woman between 50 and 59 years old with Graves' hyperthyroidism that later progressed to Graves' ophthalmopathy. Sequenced sample: blood.

As DNA, the CDR3 is TGTGCCAGCAGTTTATTGAGGACCCAAGAGACCCAGTACTTC. Translation gives CASSLLRTQETQYF. The V call is TRBV27, the J call TRBJ2-5; D not resolved. Germline loops: CDR1 MNHEY, CDR2 SMNVEV (reference sequence). The germline V and J ends were trimmed by 1 base and 1 base, with 7 bases remaining between them. CDR3 length: 14 amino acids.